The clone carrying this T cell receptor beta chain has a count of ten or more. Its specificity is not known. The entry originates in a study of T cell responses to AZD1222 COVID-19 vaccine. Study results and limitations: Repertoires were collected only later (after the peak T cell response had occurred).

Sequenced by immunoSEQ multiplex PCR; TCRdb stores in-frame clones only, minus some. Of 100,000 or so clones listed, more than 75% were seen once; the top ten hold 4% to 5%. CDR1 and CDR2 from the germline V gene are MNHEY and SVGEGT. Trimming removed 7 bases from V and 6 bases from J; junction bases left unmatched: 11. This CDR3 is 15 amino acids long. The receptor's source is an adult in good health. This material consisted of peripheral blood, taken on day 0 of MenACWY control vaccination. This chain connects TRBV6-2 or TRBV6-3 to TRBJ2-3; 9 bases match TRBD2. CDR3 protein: CASTPGGGGADTQYF. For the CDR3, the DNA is TGTGCCAGCACCCCTGGTGGCGGGGGGGCTGATACGCAGTATTTT.